This TCR beta chain emerged from a study of cytomegalovirus exposure and HLA in healthy donors. General study findings and limits: A few CMV-associated chains were confirmed in vitro to be specific for CMV antigens.

Of note for this clone: Its antigen is unknown.

Germline values: CDR1 SGHDN, CDR2 FVKESK. This CDR3 has 15 amino acids. Trimming pared 1 base from V and 0 bases from J, leaving 7 bases between. Libraries were prepared by immunoSEQ multiplex PCR; TCRdb keeps only in-frame clonotypes and omits some of them. Here the sample spans roughly 71,000 clones, 94% being singletons. The clonotype comes from a woman aged 18-35 years in good health and CMV-seronegative. The chain carries TRBV14 and TRBJ1-3; D uncertain. Sequencing was done on a sample of PBMCs. The CDR3 region has the DNA TGTGCCAGCAGCCAAGGTGTCTACTCTGGAAACACCATATATTTT. Its translation is CASSQGVYSGNTIYF. The entire variable domain, with the rest obtained from reference TRBV14 and TRBJ1-3, is as follows: EAGVTQFPSHSVIEKGQTVTLRCDPISGHDNLYWYRRVMGKEIKFLLHFVKESKQDESGMPNNRFLAERTGGTYSTLKVQPAELEDSGVYFCASSQGVYSGNTIYFGEGSWLTVV.